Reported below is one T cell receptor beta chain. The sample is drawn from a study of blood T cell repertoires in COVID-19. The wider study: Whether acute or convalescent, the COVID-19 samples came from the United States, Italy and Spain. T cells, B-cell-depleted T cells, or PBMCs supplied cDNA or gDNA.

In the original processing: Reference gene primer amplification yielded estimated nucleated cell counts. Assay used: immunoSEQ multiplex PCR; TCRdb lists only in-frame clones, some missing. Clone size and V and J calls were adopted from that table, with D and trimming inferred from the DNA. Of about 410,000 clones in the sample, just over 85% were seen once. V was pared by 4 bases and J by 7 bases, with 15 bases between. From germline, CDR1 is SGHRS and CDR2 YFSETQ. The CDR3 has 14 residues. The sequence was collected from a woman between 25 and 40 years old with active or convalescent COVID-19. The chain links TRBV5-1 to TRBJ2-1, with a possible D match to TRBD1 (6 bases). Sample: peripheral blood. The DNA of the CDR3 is TGCGCCAGCAGCGACTCAGGGGTTTGGAATGAGCAGTTCTTC. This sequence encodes CASSDSGVWNEQFF. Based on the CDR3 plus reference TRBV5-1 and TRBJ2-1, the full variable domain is KAGVTQTPRYLIKTRGQQVTLSCSPISGHRSVSWYQQTPGQGLQFLFEYFSETQRNKGNFPGRFSGRQFSNSRSEMNVSTLELGDSALYLCASSDSGVWNEQFFGPGTRLTVL.